This TCR beta chain was obtained from a study of cytomegalovirus exposure and HLA in healthy donors (dated by TCRdb to the late 2010s). At the level of the whole study: According to an earlier analysis of 587 of the donors, 150 million to 200 million T cells yielded 95 million to 140 million unique TCR beta sequences and 276 Gb of sequence data. An early release that covered fewer than 800 HLA-typed donors contained approximately 300 gigabases of sequencing data and around 85 million unique TCR sequences. The genetic ancestry cluster associated with self-reported Caucasian donors included approximately 85% of the roughly 360 genotyped donors. The study was designed to test whether signatures of past pathogen exposure could be identified by cataloging public T cell receptors. Using immunosequencing, the study profiled T cell repertoires from approximately 700 subjects and related those repertoires to cytomegalovirus serostatus. In addition to the first cohort of 500 to 850 subjects, a separate validation cohort of about 120 different subjects was used. To predict cytomegalovirus infection status, the study combined high-throughput TCR immunosequencing, statistical association of individual TCRs with disease status, and machine learning. A later analysis re-analyzed previously published TCR beta repertoires from 650 to 800 donors and added high-resolution HLA genotyping to study TCR occurrence patterns. Rather than using new phenotypic data, the later analysis identified candidate immune exposures from TCR beta sequences and from how often those sequences occurred across donors. To decide whether each TCR beta V gene segment behaved as functional or pseudogenic, an earlier analysis of some 540 of the donors relied on high-throughput TCR beta sequencing. Donor age, sex, ethnicity and CMV serostatus were compiled alongside the repertoire data. A later genetic analysis used genome-wide SNP genotypes for about 60% of the roughly 670 donors, treating that subset as a discovery cohort. Every discovery cohort repertoire had been produced on one sequencing platform. HLA typing included class I and class II loci at four-digit resolution. The number of donors typed differed by locus, with about 629-630 for A, B, C, DRB1 and DQB1, 522 for DQA1, over 600 for DPA1, and around 460 for DPB1. Because of strong linkage in the cohort, roughly five DR-DQ haplotypes were treated as single units for association and clustering. On average, around 240,000 unique TCR beta nucleotide sequences were sequenced per donor among some 420 genotyped donors of the cohort, with 15% to 20% of those sequences being non-productive. What the authors observed across the whole study: An earlier analysis of roughly 570 of the donors showed that most TCR beta V segments appeared in productive rearrangements either about 90% or about 30% of the time, which broadly matched IMGT annotations. In both the original and validation cohorts, the classifier was reported to diagnose cytomegalovirus status with high specificity and sensitivity. Because the 87-base-pair reads could not distinguish some IMGT-functional V segments, including TRBV6-2 and TRBV6-3, those segments were excluded. A later analysis found that HLA-associated TCR beta chains were more clonally expanded and had lower generation probabilities than equally common non-associated chains. A later analysis associated about 17,000 TCR beta sequences with specific HLA alleles at a false discovery rate of 0.05. CMV serostatus was the only immune exposure information available for the cohort. A further reported finding was that TCR beta sequences accurately predicted the HLA-A and HLA-B alleles for most subjects in the first cohort. According to a later genetic analysis, donors in an Asian-associated ancestry cluster had fewer N-insertions in productive TCRs than the approximately 650-donor mean. A group of highly shared sequence variants was considered likely to be a technical artifact of the sequencing pipeline. Most TCR sequences were observed very rarely across donors, whereas some public TCRs were present in many individuals. Linkage disequilibrium might explain the correlated functional status among segregating V segments, but an unknown experimental factor could not be excluded. Because HLA typing was unavailable for some donors at each locus, only the typed subset was used in association tests. According to the authors, the approach could potentially be generalized to other disease states and immunological phenotypes. Because counts were too low, around 18 rarely observed V segments, including chromosome 9 orphons, were left out of the earlier analysis of roughly 600 of the donors. Strong co-occurrence of HLA alleles, especially DR and DQ, made assigning TCR associations to individual alleles difficult. In a later analysis, several top co-occurrence clusters were reported to appear linked to parvovirus B19, influenza, CMV and Epstein-Barr virus. The study listed approximately 150 TCR beta chains as associated with cytomegalovirus. In a later analysis, the rate of TCR association differed among HLA loci, with DRB1 alleles having the most associated TCRs and HLA-C alleles having the fewest. A later analysis found that most CMV-associated TCR beta chains appeared HLA-restricted, with HLA associations seemingly driven largely by CMV exposure. Sequencing depth was assumed to be roughly uniform across donors in the presence/absence analyses, though that assumption may not hold. V-gene and J-gene trimming of TCR beta chains was associated with a missense DCLRE1C variant in a later genetic analysis, and the association was replicated in an independent cohort. In this cohort, only TCR beta chains were sequenced, and detectable features were limited by the absence of alpha or paired-chain data. In vitro tests confirmed that a few of the cytomegalovirus-associated TCR beta chains recognize cytomegalovirus antigens.

The cohort consisted of 650 to 700 healthy bone marrow donors. At the time of sampling, all cohort members were nominally healthy, though unrecorded immune exposures were likely present. The donor was CMV seropositive and belonged to the group of about 290 seropositive cohort members. Each donor provided a peripheral blood sample, and peripheral blood mononuclear cells were used for TCR beta sequencing. The Qiagen DNeasy Blood Extraction Kit was used to extract genomic DNA from the blood cell samples. Turning to this clone: The specificity of this receptor is unknown. No much larger clonotype is one base removed from it; base qualities were not supplied.

Its CDR3 holds 14 amino acids, cysteine through phenylalanine. This entry keeps only the CDR3 DNA: 42 bases, framed from base 1. Trimming removed 4 bases from V and 3 bases from J; the gene matches leave 6 bases unexplained. Taken from the germline V gene (reference sequence), the CDR1 and CDR2 loops are SGHKS and YYEKEE. The library was obtained by the immunoSEQ multiplex PCR assay. For the multiplex PCR, a mixture combining 60 forward primers for TCR Vbeta segments and 13 reverse primers for TCR Jbeta segments was used. The CDR3 region of rearranged TCR beta genes was amplified from genomic DNA with a multiplex PCR assay. The Illumina HiSeq System was used to sequence the amplified TCR beta libraries as 87-base-pair reads. The study's processing was this. A later analysis counted about 76 million unique TCR beta chains across the 650 to 800 repertoires, and 10 million to 11 million of these chains were shared by at least two donors. Raw reads were error-corrected and collapsed into unique sequences with a nearest-neighbor algorithm that merged closely related sequences to remove PCR and sequencing errors. CDR3 sequences were aligned to IMGT reference sequences to assign V, D and J gene segments. For a sequence to be retained, a match of at least six nucleotides was required to both a V gene segment and a J gene segment. A rearrangement was called productive if the CDR3 had no stop codons and remained in frame with V and J, and every other rearrangement was called non-productive. CDR3 was defined by IMGT convention, running from the second conserved V-encoded cysteine to the conserved J-encoded phenylalanine. The earlier analysis of 500 to 650 of the donors excluded any sequence lacking an unambiguous match to a single V gene segment. An earlier analysis of fewer than 750 of the donors called V segments functional above 56.7% productive rearrangements and segregating when the between-donor standard deviation exceeded 5%. A statistical classification framework was developed to diagnose cytomegalovirus status using the catalog of TCR beta chain sequences. In a later analysis, V and J genes were assigned by comparing TCR nucleotide sequences against IMGT/GENE-DB human TR gene sequences. A later analysis assigned CDR3 sequences and most-parsimonious VDJ recombination scenarios with the TCRdist pipeline. In a later analysis, every TCR beta chain was defined by the combination of its CDR3 amino acid sequence and its V-gene family, and reads without a unique V-gene family were dropped. In a later analysis, a few hundred highly shared, low-generation-probability nucleotide sequences were removed to address suspected cross-contamination and a sequencing artifact. For each public chain, a later analysis derived a clonal expansion index from normalized ranks of inferred template counts within each repertoire. Generation probabilities in a later analysis came from a VDJ recombination model fitted to out-of-frame rearrangements, and those results were checked against IGoR. In a later analysis, hypergeometric tests were used to score TCR-TCR, TCR-HLA and TCR-CMV co-occurrence, with a repertoire-size bias correction applied to TCR pairs. False discovery rates were estimated in a later analysis by permuting HLA or CMV assignments 20 times. In a later analysis, co-occurring TCRs were grouped with DBSCAN, and TCRdist sequence similarity was added when clustering was performed within HLA-allele-positive subsets. Co-occurrence clustering excluded repertoires with fewer than 30,000 or more than 120,000 public chains, plus five with anomalous nucleotide sharing. Drawn from immuneACCESS, this table holds only the in-frame rearrangements with V and J called that TCRdb kept. Clones are partly lost; checked studies trace under half to an unresolved V gene and leave the rest unexplained. Clonal size and the V and J genes are those of that table, whereas D and trimming came from the DNA. The sample records approximately 100,000 clones, roughly 75% of which are singletons. The top ten hold 4.5% to 5% of the sample.

This TCR came from a woman aged 18-29 years in good health and CMV-seropositive. Sequences were obtained from PBMCs. The chain uses TRBV5-5 and TRBJ1-2, with 7 bases matching TRBD1. CDR3 reads: CASSPDRSYYGYTF. The DNA sequence is given as TGTGCCAGCAGCCCGGACAGGAGCTACTATGGCTACACCTTC.